The sequence of this TCR beta chain was determined in a study of T cells in Graves' hyperthyroidism and ophthalmopathy. Study in general: Peripheral blood was obtained at initial diagnosis, preceding any treatment. Study observations and caveats: Blood also held most thyroid clonotypes expanded beyond 0.001.

Details on this clonotype: The antigen remains unidentified.

Uncontrolled infection, other autoimmune disease, pregnancy or lactation barred patients from enrollment. Diagnoses were made from clinical symptoms, serum measures (thyroxine and TRAb), thyroid ultrasound and orbital computed tomography. RNA transcripts were the template for amplifying TCR beta CDR3 regions. Carried out on the TCR CDR3, a first-round RT-PCR used the HTBI primer set. From the multiplex PCR reads, TCRdb called clonotypes with MiXCR, one entry per CDR3 protein. The sample includes approximately 400,000 distinct CDR3 sequences, 15% of them seen just once. Input material: blood. This clonotype was sampled from a woman younger than 45 with Graves' hyperthyroidism.

The chain's CDR3 is CASSMSGRGLYQPQHF. In DNA form, the CDR3 reads TGTGCCAGTAGTATGAGTGGCAGGGGGCTTTATCAGCCCCAGCATTTT. V is TRBV19 and J is TRBJ1-5; 8 positions agree with TRBD1. The germline V gene has CDR1 LNHDA and CDR2 SQIVND (reference sequence). This CDR3 has 16 amino acids. The V gene end was trimmed by 3 bases and the J gene end by 5 bases; junction bases not matched to a gene: 9.